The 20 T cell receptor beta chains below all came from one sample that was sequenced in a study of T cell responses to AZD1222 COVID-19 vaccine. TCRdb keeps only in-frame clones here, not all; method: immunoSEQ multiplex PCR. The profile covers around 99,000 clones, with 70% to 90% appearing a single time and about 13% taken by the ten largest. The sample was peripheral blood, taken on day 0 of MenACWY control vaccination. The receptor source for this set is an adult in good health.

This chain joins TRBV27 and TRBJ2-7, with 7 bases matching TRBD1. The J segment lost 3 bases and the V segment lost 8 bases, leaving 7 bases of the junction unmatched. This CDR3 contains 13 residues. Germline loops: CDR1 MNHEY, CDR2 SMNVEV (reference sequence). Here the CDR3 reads CASFRDRDYEQYF. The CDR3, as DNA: TGTGCCAGCTTCCGGGACAGAGACTACGAGCAGTACTTC.

The CDR3 DNA follows: TGTGCCAGCAGCTCGGACTCCTACGAGCAGTACTTC. Its translation is CASSSDSYEQYF. The V and J genes are TRBV11-2 and TRBJ2-7; D not resolved. The V end was cut by 4 bases, the J end by 0 bases, with 4 bases between. CDR3 length: 12 residues. CDR1 is SGHAT, CDR2 FQNNGV, per germline.

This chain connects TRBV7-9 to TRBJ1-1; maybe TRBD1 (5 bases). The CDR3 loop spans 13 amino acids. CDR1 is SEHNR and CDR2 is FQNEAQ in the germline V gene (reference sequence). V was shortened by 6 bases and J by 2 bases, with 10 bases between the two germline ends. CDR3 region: CASSTGHNTEAFF. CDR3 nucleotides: TGTGCCAGCAGTACGGGGCACAACACTGAAGCTTTCTTT.

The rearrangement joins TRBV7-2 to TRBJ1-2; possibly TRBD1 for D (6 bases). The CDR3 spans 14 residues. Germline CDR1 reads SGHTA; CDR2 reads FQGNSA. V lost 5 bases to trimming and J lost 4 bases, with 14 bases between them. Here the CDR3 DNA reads TGTGCCAGCAGCGCGAGTACAGGGACCTATGGCTACACCTTC. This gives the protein CASSASTGTYGYTF.

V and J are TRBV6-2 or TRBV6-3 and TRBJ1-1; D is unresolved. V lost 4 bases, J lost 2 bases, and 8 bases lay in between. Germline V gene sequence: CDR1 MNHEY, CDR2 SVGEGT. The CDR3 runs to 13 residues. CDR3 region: CASSWNRNTEAFF. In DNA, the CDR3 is TGTGCCAGCAGTTGGAACAGAAACACTGAAGCTTTCTTT.

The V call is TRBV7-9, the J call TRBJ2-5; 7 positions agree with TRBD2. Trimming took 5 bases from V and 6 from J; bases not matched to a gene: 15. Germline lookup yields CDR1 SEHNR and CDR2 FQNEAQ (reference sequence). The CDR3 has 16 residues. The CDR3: CASSHPRWGGAKTQYF. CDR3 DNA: TGTGCCAGCAGCCACCCCAGGTGGGGGGGAGCGAAGACCCAGTACTTC.

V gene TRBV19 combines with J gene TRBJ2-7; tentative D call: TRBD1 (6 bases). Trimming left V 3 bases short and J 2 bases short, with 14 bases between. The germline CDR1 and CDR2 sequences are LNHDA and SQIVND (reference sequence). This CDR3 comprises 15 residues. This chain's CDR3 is CASSIAARDTYEQYF. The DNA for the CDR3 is TGTGCCAGTAGTATTGCGGCCAGGGACACCTACGAGCAGTACTTC.

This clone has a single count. The CDR3 loop reads CASTPGRGGRNEQFF. The CDR3 DNA is TGTGCCAGCACCCCAGGCCGCGGGGGGCGCAATGAGCAGTTCTTC. The V and J genes are TRBV7-8 and TRBJ2-1; 8 bases agree with TRBD2. This CDR3 region has 15 residues. The V and J ends lost 7 bases and 6 bases, in that order; junction bases with no gene match: 11. Germline V gene lookup returns CDR1 SGHVS and CDR2 FQNEAQ.

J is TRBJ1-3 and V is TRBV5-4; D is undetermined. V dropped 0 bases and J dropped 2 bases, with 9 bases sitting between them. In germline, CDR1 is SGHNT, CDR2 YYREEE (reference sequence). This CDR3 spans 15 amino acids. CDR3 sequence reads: CASSLGWGAGNTIYF. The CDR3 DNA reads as TGTGCCAGCAGCTTGGGTTGGGGAGCTGGAAACACCATATATTTT.

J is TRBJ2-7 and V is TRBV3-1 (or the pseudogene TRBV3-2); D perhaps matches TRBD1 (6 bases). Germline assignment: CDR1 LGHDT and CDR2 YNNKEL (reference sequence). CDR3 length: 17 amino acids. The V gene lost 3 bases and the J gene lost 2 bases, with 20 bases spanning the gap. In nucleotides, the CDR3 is TGTGCCAGCAGCCACGCTGAAGCCGGGACATTCCCCTACGAGCAGTACTTC. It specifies CASSHAEAGTFPYEQYF.

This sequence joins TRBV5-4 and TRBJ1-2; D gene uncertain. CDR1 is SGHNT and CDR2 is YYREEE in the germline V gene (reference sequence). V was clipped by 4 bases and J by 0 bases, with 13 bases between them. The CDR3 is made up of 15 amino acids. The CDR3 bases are TGTGCCAGCAGCCTCGGAAGGGCGTCTAACTATGGCTACACCTTC. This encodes CASSLGRASNYGYTF.

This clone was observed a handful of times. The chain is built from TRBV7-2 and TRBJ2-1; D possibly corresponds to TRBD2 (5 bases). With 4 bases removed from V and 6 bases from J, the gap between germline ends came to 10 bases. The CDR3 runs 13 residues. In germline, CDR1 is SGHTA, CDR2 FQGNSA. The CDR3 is CASSYRRGNEQFF. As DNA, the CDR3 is TGTGCCAGCAGCTATCGCCGGGGCAATGAGCAGTTCTTC. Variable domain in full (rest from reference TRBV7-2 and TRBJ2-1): GAGVSQSPSNKVTEKGKDVELRCDPISGHTALYWYRQSLGQGLEFLIYFQGNSAPDKSGLPSDRFSAERTGGSVSTLTIQRTQQEDSAVYLCASSYRRGNEQFFGPGTRLTVL.

CDR3 DNA sequence: TGTGCCAGCAGCACATTCCGGGACAGGGACACCTACGAGCAGTACTTC. It specifies CASSTFRDRDTYEQYF. The V gene is TRBV11-2, the J gene TRBJ2-7; 9 bases are a match to TRBD1. There are 16 residues in the CDR3. With V trimmed by 5 bases and J by 2 bases, 10 bases remained unmatched. Per germline, CDR1 SGHAT and CDR2 FQNNGV.

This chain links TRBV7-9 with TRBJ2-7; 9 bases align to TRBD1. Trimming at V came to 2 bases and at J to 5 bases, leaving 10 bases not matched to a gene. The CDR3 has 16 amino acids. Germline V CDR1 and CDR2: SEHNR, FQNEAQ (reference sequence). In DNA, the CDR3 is TGTGCCAGCAGCTTATTCCAGGGACAGGGTGACCACGAGCAGTACTTC. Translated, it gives CASSLFQGQGDHEQYF. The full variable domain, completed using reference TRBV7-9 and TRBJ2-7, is DTGVSQNPRHKITKRGQNVTFRCDPISEHNRLYWYRQTLGQGPEFLTYFQNEAQLEKSRLLSDRFSAERPKGSFSTLEIQRTEQGDSAMYLCASSLFQGQGDHEQYFGPGTRLTVT.

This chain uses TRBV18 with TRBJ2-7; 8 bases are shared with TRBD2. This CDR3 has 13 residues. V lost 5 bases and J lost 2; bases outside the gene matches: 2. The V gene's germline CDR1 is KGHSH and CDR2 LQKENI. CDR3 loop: CASSTSGTYEQYF. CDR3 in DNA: TGTGCCAGCTCAACTAGCGGTACCTACGAGCAGTACTTC.

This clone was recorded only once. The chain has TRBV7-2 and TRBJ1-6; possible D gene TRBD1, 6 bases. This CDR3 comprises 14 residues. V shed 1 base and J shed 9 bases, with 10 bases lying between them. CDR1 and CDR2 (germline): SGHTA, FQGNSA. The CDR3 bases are TGTGCCAGCAGCTTAGAGGGGGATTTTTCACCCCTCCACTTT. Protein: CASSLEGDFSPLHF.

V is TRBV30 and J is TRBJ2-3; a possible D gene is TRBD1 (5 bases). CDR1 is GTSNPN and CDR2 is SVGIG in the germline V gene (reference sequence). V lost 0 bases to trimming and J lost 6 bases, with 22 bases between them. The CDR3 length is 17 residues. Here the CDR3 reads CAWSVLYPGAAGDTQYF. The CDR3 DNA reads TGTGCCTGGAGTGTACTCTATCCTGGAGCAGCAGGGGATACGCAGTATTTT. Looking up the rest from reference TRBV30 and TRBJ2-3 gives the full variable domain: SQTIHQWPATLVQPVGSPLSLECTVEGTSNPNLYWYRQAAGRGLQLLFYSVGIGQISSEVPQNLSASRPQDRQFILSSKKLLLSDSGFYLCAWSVLYPGAAGDTQYFGPGTRLTVL.

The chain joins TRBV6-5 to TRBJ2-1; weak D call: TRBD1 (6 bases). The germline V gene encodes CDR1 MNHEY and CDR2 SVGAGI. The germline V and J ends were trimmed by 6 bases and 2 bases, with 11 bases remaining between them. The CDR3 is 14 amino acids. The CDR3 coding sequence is TGTGCCAGCAGACAGGGTTTACCCTACAATGAGCAGTTCTTC. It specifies CASRQGLPYNEQFF.

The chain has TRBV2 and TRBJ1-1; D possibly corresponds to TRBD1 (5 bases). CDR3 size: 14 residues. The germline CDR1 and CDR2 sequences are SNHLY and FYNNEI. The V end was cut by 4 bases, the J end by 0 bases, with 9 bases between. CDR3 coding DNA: TGTGCCAGCAGTGGACAGAGACTGAACACTGAAGCTTTCTTT. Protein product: CASSGQRLNTEAFF.

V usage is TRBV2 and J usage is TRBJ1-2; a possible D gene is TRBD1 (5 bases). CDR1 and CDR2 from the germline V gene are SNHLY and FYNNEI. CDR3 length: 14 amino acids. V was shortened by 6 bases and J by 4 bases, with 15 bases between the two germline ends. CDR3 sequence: CASSPSGTLYGYTF. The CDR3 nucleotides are TGTGCCAGCAGCCCCTCGGGGACGCTCTATGGCTACACCTTC.